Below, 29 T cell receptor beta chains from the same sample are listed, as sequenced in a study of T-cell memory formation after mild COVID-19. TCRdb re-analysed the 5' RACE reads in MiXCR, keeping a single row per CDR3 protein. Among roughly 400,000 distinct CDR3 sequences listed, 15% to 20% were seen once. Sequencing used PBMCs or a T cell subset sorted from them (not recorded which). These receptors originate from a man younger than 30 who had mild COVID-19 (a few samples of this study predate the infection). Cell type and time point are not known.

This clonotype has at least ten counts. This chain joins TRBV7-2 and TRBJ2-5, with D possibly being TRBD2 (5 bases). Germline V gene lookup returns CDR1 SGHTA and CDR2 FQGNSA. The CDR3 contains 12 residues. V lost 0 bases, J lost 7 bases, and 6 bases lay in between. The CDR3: CASSLAAGTQYF. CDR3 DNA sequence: TGTGCCAGCAGCTTAGCGGCGGGGACCCAGTACTTC.

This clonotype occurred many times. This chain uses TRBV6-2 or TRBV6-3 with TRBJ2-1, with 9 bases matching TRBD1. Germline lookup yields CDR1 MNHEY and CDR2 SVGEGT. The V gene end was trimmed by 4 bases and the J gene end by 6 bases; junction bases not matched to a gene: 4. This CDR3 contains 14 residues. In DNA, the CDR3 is TGTGCCAGCAGTTCCGGGACAGGGATCAATGAGCAGTTCTTC. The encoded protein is CASSSGTGINEQFF.

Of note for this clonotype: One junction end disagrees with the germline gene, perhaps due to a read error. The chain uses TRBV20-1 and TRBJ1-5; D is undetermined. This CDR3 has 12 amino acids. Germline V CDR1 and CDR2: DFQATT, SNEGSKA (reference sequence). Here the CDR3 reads CSARRPIEPQHF. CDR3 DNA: TGCAGTGCAAGACGGCCGATAGAGCCACAGCATTTT.

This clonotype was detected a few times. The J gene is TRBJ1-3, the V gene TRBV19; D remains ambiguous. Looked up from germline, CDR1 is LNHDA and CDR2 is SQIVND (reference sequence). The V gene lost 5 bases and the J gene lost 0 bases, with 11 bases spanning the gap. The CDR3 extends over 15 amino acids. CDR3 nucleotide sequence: TGTGCCAGTAGTTTTGGACTACTCTCTGGAAACACCATATATTTT. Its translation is CASSFGLLSGNTIYF.

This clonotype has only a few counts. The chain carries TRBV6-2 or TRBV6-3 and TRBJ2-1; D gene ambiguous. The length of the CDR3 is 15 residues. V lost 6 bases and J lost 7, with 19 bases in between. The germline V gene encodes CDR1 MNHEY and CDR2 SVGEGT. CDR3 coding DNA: TGTGCCAGCAGGAAGGATGGCTTCGCGGTAAATGAGCAGTTCTTC. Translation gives CASRKDGFAVNEQFF.

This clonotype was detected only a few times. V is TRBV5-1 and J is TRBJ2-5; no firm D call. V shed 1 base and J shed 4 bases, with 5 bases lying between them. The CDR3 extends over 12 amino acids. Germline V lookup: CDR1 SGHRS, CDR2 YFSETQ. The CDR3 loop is CASSLFAETQYF. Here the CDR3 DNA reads TGCGCCAGCAGCTTGTTCGCAGAGACCCAGTACTTC.

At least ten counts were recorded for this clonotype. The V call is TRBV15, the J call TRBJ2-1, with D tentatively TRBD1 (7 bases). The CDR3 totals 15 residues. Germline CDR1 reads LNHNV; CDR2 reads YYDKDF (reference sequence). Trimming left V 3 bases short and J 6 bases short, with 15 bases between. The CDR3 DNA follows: TGTGCCACCAGCAGGGGAGGACAGGTCGGCAATGAGCAGTTCTTC. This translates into CATSRGGQVGNEQFF.

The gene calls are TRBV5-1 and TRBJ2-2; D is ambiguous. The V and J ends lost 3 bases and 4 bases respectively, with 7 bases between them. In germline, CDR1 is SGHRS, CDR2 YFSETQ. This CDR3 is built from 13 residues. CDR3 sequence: CASSSSVTGELFF. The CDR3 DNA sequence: TGCGCCAGCAGCTCTAGTGTCACCGGGGAGCTGTTTTTT. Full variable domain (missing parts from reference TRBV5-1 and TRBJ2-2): KAGVTQTPRYLIKTRGQQVTLSCSPISGHRSVSWYQQTPGQGLQFLFEYFSETQRNKGNFPGRFSGRQFSNSRSEMNVSTLELGDSALYLCASSSSVTGELFFGEGSRLTVL.

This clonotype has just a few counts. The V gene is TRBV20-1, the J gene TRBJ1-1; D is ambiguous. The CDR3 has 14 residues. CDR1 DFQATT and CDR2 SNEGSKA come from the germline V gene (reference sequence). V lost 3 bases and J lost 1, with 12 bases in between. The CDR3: CSASEGFWNTEAFF. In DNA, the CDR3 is TGCAGTGCTAGTGAGGGTTTTTGGAACACTGAAGCTTTCTTT.

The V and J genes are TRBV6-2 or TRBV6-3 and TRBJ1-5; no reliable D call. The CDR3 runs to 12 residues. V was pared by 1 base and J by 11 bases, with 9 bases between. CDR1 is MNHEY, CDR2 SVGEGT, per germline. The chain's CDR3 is CASSYFSGSQHF. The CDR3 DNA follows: TGTGCCAGCAGTTACTTCTCCGGATCCCAGCATTTT.

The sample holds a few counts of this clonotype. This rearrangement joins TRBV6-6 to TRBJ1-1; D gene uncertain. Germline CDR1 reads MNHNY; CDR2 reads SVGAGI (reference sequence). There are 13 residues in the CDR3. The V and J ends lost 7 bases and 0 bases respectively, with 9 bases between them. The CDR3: CASKKAMNTEAFF. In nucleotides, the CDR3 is TGTGCCAGCAAAAAGGCTATGAACACTGAAGCTTTCTTT.

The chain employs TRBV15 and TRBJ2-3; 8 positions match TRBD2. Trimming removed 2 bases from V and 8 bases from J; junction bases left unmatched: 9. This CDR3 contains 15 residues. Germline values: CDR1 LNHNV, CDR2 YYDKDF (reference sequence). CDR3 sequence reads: CATSRPGGGKGTQYF. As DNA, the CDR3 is TGTGCCACCAGCAGACCCGGGGGGGGGAAGGGTACGCAGTATTTT.

CDR3 loop: CASSPGTGPRQYF. For the CDR3, the DNA is TGTGCCAGCAGCCCCGGGACAGGACCTCGGCAGTACTTC. This rearrangement joins TRBV6-5 to TRBJ2-7, with 8 bases aligning to TRBD1. Germline lookup yields CDR1 MNHEY and CDR2 SVGAGI. The CDR3 has 13 residues. The V segment lost 6 bases and the J segment 9 bases; nucleotides outside the gene matches: 10.

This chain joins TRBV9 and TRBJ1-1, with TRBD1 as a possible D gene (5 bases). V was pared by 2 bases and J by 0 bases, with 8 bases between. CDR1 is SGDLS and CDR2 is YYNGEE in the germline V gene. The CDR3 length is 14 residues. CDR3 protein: CASSVGLLNTEAFF. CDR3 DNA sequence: TGTGCCAGCAGCGTGGGACTCCTGAACACTGAAGCTTTCTTT. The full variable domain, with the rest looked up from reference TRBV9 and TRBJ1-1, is DSGVTQTPKHLITATGQRVTLRCSPRSGDLSVYWYQQSLDQGLQFLIQYYNGEERAKGNILERFSAQQFPDLHSELNLSSLELGDSALYFCASSVGLLNTEAFFGQGTRLTVV.

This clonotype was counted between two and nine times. For the CDR3, the DNA is TGTGCCAGCAGCTTGAGGGACAGGGGCAGCAATCAGCCCCAGCATTTT. This gives the protein CASSLRDRGSNQPQHF. The chain combines TRBV5-6 with TRBJ1-5; 10 positions match TRBD1. Germline lookup yields CDR1 SGHDT and CDR2 YYEEEE. The CDR3 has 16 amino acids. Trimming removed 1 base from V and 1 base from J; junction bases left unmatched: 2. Full variable domain (missing parts from reference TRBV5-6 and TRBJ1-5): DAGVTQSPTHLIKTRGQQVTLRCSPKSGHDTVSWYQQALGQGPQFIFQYYEEEERQRGNFPDRFSGHQFPNYSSELNVNALLLGDSALYLCASSLRDRGSNQPQHFGDGTRLSIL.

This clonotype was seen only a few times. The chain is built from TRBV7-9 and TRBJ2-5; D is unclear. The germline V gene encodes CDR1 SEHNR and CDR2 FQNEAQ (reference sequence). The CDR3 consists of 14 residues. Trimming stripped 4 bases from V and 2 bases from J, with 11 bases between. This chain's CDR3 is CASSYRASQETQYF. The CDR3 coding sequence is TGTGCCAGCAGCTATAGGGCTTCTCAAGAGACCCAGTACTTC.

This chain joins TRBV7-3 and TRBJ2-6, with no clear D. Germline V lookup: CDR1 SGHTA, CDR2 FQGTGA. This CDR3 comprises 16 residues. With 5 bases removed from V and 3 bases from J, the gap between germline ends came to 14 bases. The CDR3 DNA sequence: TGTGCCAGCAGCCCCGGCCTTACGAATGGGGCCAACGTCCTGACTTTC. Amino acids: CASSPGLTNGANVLTF.

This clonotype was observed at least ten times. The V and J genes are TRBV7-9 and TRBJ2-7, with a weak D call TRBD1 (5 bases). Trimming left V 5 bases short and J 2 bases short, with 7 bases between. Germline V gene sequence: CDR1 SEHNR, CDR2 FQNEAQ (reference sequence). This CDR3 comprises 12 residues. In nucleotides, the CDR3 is TGTGCCAGCAGCGGACAAACCTACGAGCAGTACTTC. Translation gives CASSGQTYEQYF.

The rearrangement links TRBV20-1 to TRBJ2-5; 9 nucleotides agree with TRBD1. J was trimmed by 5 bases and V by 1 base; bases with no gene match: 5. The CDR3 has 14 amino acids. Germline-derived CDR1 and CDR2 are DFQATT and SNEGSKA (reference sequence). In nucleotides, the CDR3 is TGCAGTGCTAGAGGGGACAGGGTGGGGGAGACCCAGTACTTC. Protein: CSARGDRVGETQYF.

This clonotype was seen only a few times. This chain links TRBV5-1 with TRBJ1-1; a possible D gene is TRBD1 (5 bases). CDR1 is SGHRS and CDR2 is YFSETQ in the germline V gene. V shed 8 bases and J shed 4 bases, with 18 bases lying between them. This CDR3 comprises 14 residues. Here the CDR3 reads CARSPSTGRTEAFF. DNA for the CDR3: TGCGCCAGAAGTCCCTCGACGGGGCGCACTGAAGCTTTCTTT.

The CDR3 sequence: CSARTRDYNEQFF. The CDR3 DNA reads as TGCAGCGCACGCACTAGAGATTACAATGAGCAGTTCTTC. This chain connects TRBV29-1 to TRBJ2-1; a weak D match, TRBD2 (5 bases). The length of the CDR3 is 13 residues. V lost 7 bases to trimming and J lost 4 bases, with 14 bases between them. Per germline, CDR1 SQVTM and CDR2 ANQGSEA.

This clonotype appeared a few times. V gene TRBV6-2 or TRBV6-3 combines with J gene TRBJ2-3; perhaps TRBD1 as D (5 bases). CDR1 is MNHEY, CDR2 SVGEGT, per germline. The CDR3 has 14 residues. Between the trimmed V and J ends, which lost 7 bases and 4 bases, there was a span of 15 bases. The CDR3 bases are TGTGCCAGCACCACGGGCAGGGAAGCAGATACGCAGTATTTT. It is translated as CASTTGREADTQYF.

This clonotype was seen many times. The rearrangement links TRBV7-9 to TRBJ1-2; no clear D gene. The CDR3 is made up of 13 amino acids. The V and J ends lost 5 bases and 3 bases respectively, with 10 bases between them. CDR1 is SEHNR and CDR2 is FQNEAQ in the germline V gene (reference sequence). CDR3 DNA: TGTGCCAGCAGCCGCGGGCCCCACTATGGCTACACCTTC. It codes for CASSRGPHYGYTF.

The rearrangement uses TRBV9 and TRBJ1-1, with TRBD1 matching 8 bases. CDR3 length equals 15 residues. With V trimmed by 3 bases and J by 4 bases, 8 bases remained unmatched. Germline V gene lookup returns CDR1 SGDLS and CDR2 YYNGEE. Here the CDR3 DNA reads TGTGCCAGCAGCGATGAACAGGGGGTCGGCACTGAAGCTTTCTTT. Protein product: CASSDEQGVGTEAFF.

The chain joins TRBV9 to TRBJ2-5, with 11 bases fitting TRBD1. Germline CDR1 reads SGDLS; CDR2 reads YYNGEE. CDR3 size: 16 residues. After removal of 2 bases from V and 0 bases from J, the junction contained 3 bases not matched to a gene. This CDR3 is CASSVRDRGYQETQYF. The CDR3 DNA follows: TGTGCCAGCAGCGTCCGGGACAGGGGGTACCAAGAGACCCAGTACTTC.

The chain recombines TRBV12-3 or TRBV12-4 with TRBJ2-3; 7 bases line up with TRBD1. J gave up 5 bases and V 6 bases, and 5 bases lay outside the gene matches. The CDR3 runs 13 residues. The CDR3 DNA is TGTGCCAGCAGAAGTCAGGGGGTAGATACGCAGTATTTT. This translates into CASRSQGVDTQYF.

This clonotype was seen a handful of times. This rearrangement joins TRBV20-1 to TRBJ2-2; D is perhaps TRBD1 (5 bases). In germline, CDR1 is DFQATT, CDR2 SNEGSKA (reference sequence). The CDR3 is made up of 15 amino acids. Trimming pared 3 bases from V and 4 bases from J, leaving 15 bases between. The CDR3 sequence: CSASHQGSGTGELFF. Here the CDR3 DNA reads TGCAGTGCTAGTCACCAGGGATCGGGCACCGGGGAGCTGTTTTTT.

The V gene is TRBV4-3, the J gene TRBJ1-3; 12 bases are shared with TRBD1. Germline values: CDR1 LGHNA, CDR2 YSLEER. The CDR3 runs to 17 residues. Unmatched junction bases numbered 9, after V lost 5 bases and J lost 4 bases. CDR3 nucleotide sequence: TGCGCCAGCAGCATTACTCCCGGGACAGGGGGCGGAAACACCATATATTTT. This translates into CASSITPGTGGGNTIYF.

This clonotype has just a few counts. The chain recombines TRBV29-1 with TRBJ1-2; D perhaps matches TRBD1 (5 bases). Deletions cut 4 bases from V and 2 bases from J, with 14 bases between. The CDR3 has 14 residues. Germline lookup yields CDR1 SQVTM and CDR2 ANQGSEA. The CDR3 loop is CSVGDSYLNYGYTF. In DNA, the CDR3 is TGCAGCGTTGGTGACAGTTATTTGAACTATGGCTACACCTTC.